This T cell receptor beta chain was sequenced for a study of cytomegalovirus exposure and HLA in healthy donors. Overall study findings and caveats: An analysis done earlier found most TCR beta V segments productive about 87% or about 30% of the time.

The study ran its PCR with 60 Vbeta and 13 Jbeta primers. Only in-frame clones appear in the TCRdb table, and some are missing; sequencing was by immunoSEQ multiplex PCR. The data show some 140,000 clones, roughly three fifths seen once. CDR3 length: 20 residues. With 4 bases removed from V and 1 base from J, the gap between germline ends came to 24 bases. The germline gives CDR1 SGHRS, CDR2 YFSETQ. This clone was observed a single time. No antigen is known for it. V and J are TRBV5-1 and TRBJ2-6; tentative D call: TRBD1 (5 bases). Sequences were obtained from PBMCs. The sequence derives from a woman between 35 and 50 years old in good health and CMV-seronegative. The CDR3 DNA follows: TGCGCCAGCAGCCCACTCCCCCTGACAGTCACGATTTCTGGGGCCAACGTCCTGACTTTC. This encodes CASSPLPLTVTISGANVLTF.